A selection of T cell receptor beta chains follows, all from one sample in a study of T cell repertoires in cytomegalovirus infection. Their cognate antigens are unknown. TCRdb called the reads again in MiXCR, with one record for every CDR3 protein. Of about 920,000 distinct CDR3 sequences in the sample, more than 25% are singletons; the top ten hold 11% to 15%. Sequencing was performed on cultured CD8+ T cells from PBMCs, taken from culture after CMV antigen stimulation. The source of these receptors is a human donor in good health (CMV status not recorded). Some clones in this sample may be carry-over from other donors' samples. The CDR3 runs from the conserved cysteine through the conserved F or W. The D gene is left open where the match is weak. Clone size is not always given. Where it is, it says once, few, many or a class for expanded clones.

15	TRBV27	TRBD2	few	TRBJ2-3	CASNRFSGSTDTQYF	TGTGCCAGCAACCGATTTAGCGGGAGCACAGATACGCAGTATTTT
16	TRBV6-5	.	.	TRBJ2-2	CANSYQGGGASGELFF	TGTGCCAACAGTTACCAAGGTGGGGGGGCATCCGGGGAGCTGTTTTTT
12	TRBV24-1	.	few	TRBJ2-5	CATSDQQETQYF	TGTGCCACCAGTGACCAGCAGGAGACCCAGTACTTC
15	TRBV7-8	TRBD1	.	TRBJ2-3	CASSFQGARSDTQYF	TGTGCCAGCAGCTTCCAGGGGGCTCGTTCAGATACGCAGTATTTT
16	TRBV7-6	TRBD1	.	TRBJ2-2	CASSGGQGLNTGELFF	TGTGCCAGCAGCGGAGGACAGGGCTTGAACACCGGGGAGCTGTTTTTT
16	TRBV7-9	.	.	TRBJ1-4	CASSPPMDKGWEKLFF	TGTGCCAGCAGCCCACCGATGGACAAGGGTTGGGAAAAACTGTTTTTT
16	TRBV7-6	.	many	TRBJ2-6	CASSFRGGRGANVLTF	TGTGCCAGCAGCTTCAGGGGGGGGCGTGGGGCCAACGTCCTGACTTTC
13	TRBV27	.	few	TRBJ2-3	CASSLFRTDTQYF	TGTGCCAGCAGTTTGTTTCGCACAGATACGCAGTATTTT
14	TRBV4-1	.	few	TRBJ1-1	CASSQESMNTEAFF	TGCGCCAGCAGCCAAGAGTCAATGAACACTGAAGCTTTCTTT
13	TRBV27	.	.	TRBJ2-2	CASRPDNTGELFF	TGTGCCAGCAGGCCGGATAACACCGGGGAGCTGTTTTTT
15	TRBV7-9	.	few	TRBJ2-6	CASRDGGRGANVLTF	TGTGCCAGCAGGGACGGGGGGCGCGGGGCCAACGTCCTGACTTTC
16	TRBV12-3/TRBV12-4	TRBD1	few	TRBJ2-7	CASSFGTGTDFYEQYF	TGTGCCAGCAGTTTCGGTACCGGGACAGACTTCTACGAGCAGTACTTC
16	TRBV6-5	.	.	TRBJ2-1	CASSYSEDSYYNEQFF	TGTGCCAGCAGTTACTCGGAGGACAGTTACTACAATGAGCAGTTCTTC
15	TRBV9	.	few	TRBJ2-5	CASSVGGTYRETQYF	TGTGCCAGCAGCGTAGGTGGGACCTATCGAGAGACCCAGTACTTC
16	TRBV11-1	.	few	TRBJ2-1	CASSLRSLSSYNEQFF	TGTGCCAGCAGCTTAAGATCTCTAAGCTCCTACAATGAGCAGTTCTTC
15	TRBV19	TRBD2	few	TRBJ2-2	CASSITSGVTGELFF	TGTGCCAGTAGTATCACTAGCGGAGTCACCGGGGAGCTGTTTTTT
15	TRBV7-2	.	many	TRBJ2-7	CASSLEVGQYYEQYF	TGTGCCAGCAGCTTAGAGGTCGGTCAGTACTACGAGCAGTACTTC
16	TRBV7-2	TRBD2	many	TRBJ2-5	CASSLVASGGRETQYF	TGTGCCAGCAGCCTAGTGGCTAGCGGGGGACGGGAGACCCAGTACTTC
14	TRBV19	.	.	TRBJ2-5	CASSPGGFGETQYF	TGTGCCAGTAGTCCTGGCGGGTTCGGGGAGACCCAGTACTTC
13	TRBV4-1	TRBD1	.	TRBJ2-1	CASSHLTGGEQFF	TGCGCCAGCAGCCACCTTACAGGGGGTGAGCAGTTCTTC
9	TRBV6-1	.	many	TRBJ2-3	CASSDTQYF	TGTGCCAGCAGCGATACGCAGTATTTT
14	TRBV14	TRBD1	.	TRBJ1-1	CASGTGVANTEAFF	TGTGCCAGTGGGACAGGGGTTGCGAACACTGAAGCTTTCTTT
15	TRBV28	TRBD1	.	TRBJ1-5	CASSRDSFDNQPQHF	TGTGCCAGCAGTCGGGACAGTTTTGACAATCAGCCCCAGCATTTT
15	TRBV19	TRBD1	.	TRBJ1-2	CASIFRTGGSYGYTF	TGTGCCAGTATCTTTCGGACAGGCGGGAGCTATGGCTACACCTTC
14	TRBV12-3/TRBV12-4	TRBD2	few	TRBJ2-3	CASSRTSGADTQYF	TGTGCCAGCAGTCGGACTAGCGGTGCAGATACGCAGTATTTT
15	TRBV27	TRBD1	few	TRBJ1-4	CASRKADRVGEKLFF	TGTGCCAGCAGAAAAGCCGACAGGGTGGGAGAAAAACTGTTTTTT